The next 18 T cell receptor beta chains were all read from a single sample in a study of blood T cell repertoires in COVID-19. Libraries were prepared by immunoSEQ multiplex PCR; TCRdb keeps only in-frame clonotypes and omits some of them. The repertoire has around 100,000 clones, nearly 90% of them found once; the top ten carry 6.5%. The sequenced material came from peripheral blood. The receptors shown here come from a woman aged 55-70 years with acute or convalescent COVID-19.

About this clone: One end of the junction fails to match germline, which may point to a read error. The chain links TRBV28 to TRBJ2-7, with D possibly TRBD1 on 5 matching bases. This CDR3 comprises 11 residues. Germline CDR1 is MDHEN and CDR2 is SYDVKM. The CDR3 reads CASSSHRSEAF. The CDR3 DNA reads as TGTGCCAGCAGTTCCCACAGGTCGGAAGCCTTC.

This chain links TRBV7-6 with TRBJ1-3, with a weak D call TRBD1 (5 bases). This CDR3 is 15 amino acids long. Looked up from germline, CDR1 is SGHVS and CDR2 is FNYEAQ. Trimming stripped 5 bases from V and 0 bases from J, with 11 bases between. This CDR3 reads CASSGGTSSGNTIYF. The CDR3 DNA reads as TGTGCCAGCAGCGGGGGGACGTCCTCTGGAAACACCATATATTTT. The complete variable domain, with remaining parts taken from reference TRBV7-6 and TRBJ1-3, reads GAGVSQSPRYKVTKRGQDVALRCDPISGHVSLYWYRQALGQGPEFLTYFNYEAQQDKSGLPNDRFSAERPEGSISTLTIQRTEQRDSAMYRCASSGGTSSGNTIYFGEGSWLTVV.

The chain links TRBV7-2 to TRBJ2-7, with 8 bases fitting TRBD2. The CDR3 runs to 15 residues. The germline V gene encodes CDR1 SGHTA and CDR2 FQGNSA. V shed 4 bases, J shed 2 bases, and the junction held 7 bases outside the gene matches. CDR3 coding DNA: TGTGCCAGCAGCTCCTTCGGGGGGGGAGCCTACGAGCAGTACTTC. Its protein is CASSSFGGGAYEQYF. Variable domain in full (rest from reference TRBV7-2 and TRBJ2-7): GAGVSQSPSNKVTEKGKDVELRCDPISGHTALYWYRQSLGQGLEFLIYFQGNSAPDKSGLPSDRFSAERTGGSVSTLTIQRTQQEDSAVYLCASSSFGGGAYEQYFGPGTRLTVT.

The chain uses TRBV6-5 and TRBJ2-1, with D possibly matching TRBD1 (6 bases). The V end was cut by 6 bases, the J end by 12 bases, with 18 bases between. CDR1 and CDR2 (germline): MNHEY, SVGAGI. The CDR3 is 13 amino acids. The CDR3 is CASSPPTGRGQFF. For the CDR3, the DNA is TGTGCCAGCAGCCCCCCGACAGGCCGAGGGCAGTTCTTC.

The chain combines TRBV27 with TRBJ2-7, with D uncertain. The germline V gene encodes CDR1 MNHEY and CDR2 SMNVEV (reference sequence). CDR3 length: 13 residues. V was pared by 3 bases and J by 3 bases, with 9 bases between. CDR3 amino acids: CASSFGRYYEQYF. In DNA, the CDR3 is TGTGCCAGCAGTTTCGGCAGGTACTACGAGCAGTACTTC.

The rearrangement joins TRBV5-4 to TRBJ1-6, with D perhaps TRBD1 (5 bases). The CDR3 runs 17 residues. CDR1 is SGHNT and CDR2 is YYREEE in the germline V gene (reference sequence). Trimming pared 4 bases from V and 7 bases from J, leaving 21 bases between. The CDR3 reads CASSPTPGGAGNSPLHF. In DNA, the CDR3 is TGTGCCAGCAGCCCCACTCCCGGCGGGGCAGGGAATTCACCCCTCCACTTT.

This chain links TRBV19 with TRBJ1-2, with 12 bases matching TRBD1. The germline V gene has CDR1 LNHDA and CDR2 SQIVND (reference sequence). The J segment lost 7 bases and the V segment lost 2 bases, leaving 5 bases of the junction unmatched. The CDR3 sequence is 15 residues long. Here the CDR3 reads CASSIPGTGGSGYTF. DNA of the CDR3: TGTGCCAGTAGTATACCCGGGACAGGGGGCAGTGGCTACACCTTC.

The chain carries TRBV19 and TRBJ2-1, with D possibly being TRBD1 (6 bases). The CDR3 totals 15 residues. The V end lost 8 bases, the J end lost 0 bases, and 14 bases lay between the germline ends. The V gene's germline CDR1 is LNHDA and CDR2 SQIVND (reference sequence). The CDR3 DNA sequence: TGTGCCAGTGCCGGACAGCTTAGCTCCTACAATGAGCAGTTCTTC. Translating it yields CASAGQLSSYNEQFF.

The chain has TRBV5-1 and TRBJ1-1; D gene ambiguous. Between the trimmed V and J ends, which lost 0 bases and 4 bases, there was a span of 7 bases. Looked up from germline, CDR1 is SGHRS and CDR2 is YFSETQ. This CDR3 has 13 amino acids. DNA for the CDR3: TGCGCCAGCAGCTTGGTGGCGGGCACTGAAGCTTTCTTT. Its protein is CASSLVAGTEAFF.

This clone was found once. DNA of the CDR3: TGTGCCAGCAGCCCCGCGGGAGGGCAGCCCCAGCATTTT. Its translation: CASSPAGGQPQHF. This rearrangement joins TRBV6-5 to TRBJ1-5; no clear D gene. The CDR3 runs to 13 residues. CDR1 and CDR2 from the germline V gene are MNHEY and SVGAGI. Between the trimmed V and J ends, which lost 6 bases and 7 bases, there was a span of 13 bases.

The rearrangement joins TRBV27 to TRBJ2-1; 13 positions match TRBD2. The germline gives CDR1 MNHEY, CDR2 SMNVEV (reference sequence). V shed 6 bases and J 0 bases; nucleotides not matched to a gene: 8. The CDR3 runs to 18 residues. DNA of the CDR3: TGTGCCAGCAGCCCCGGACTAGCGGGGGATAGCTCCTACAATGAGCAGTTCTTC. Translation gives CASSPGLAGDSSYNEQFF.

The chain carries TRBV29-1 and TRBJ1-2; no clear D gene. The CDR3 totals 12 residues. CDR1 and CDR2 (germline): SQVTM, ANQGSEA. V was clipped by 4 bases and J by 6 bases, with 12 bases between them. CDR3 nucleotide sequence: TGCAGCGTTGCCGAAGGAGGGCATGGCTACACCTTC. Its translation is CSVAEGGHGYTF. Full variable domain (remainder filled in from reference TRBV29-1 and TRBJ1-2): SAVISQKPSRDICQRGTSLTIQCQVDSQVTMMFWYRQQPGQSLTLIATANQGSEATYESGFVIDKFPISRPNLTFSTLTVSNMSPEDSSIYLCSVAEGGHGYTFGSGTRLTVV.

The chain has TRBV18 and TRBJ2-7; no definite D call. This CDR3 is 13 amino acids long. V was shortened by 5 bases and J by 0 bases, with 8 bases between the two germline ends. Per the germline V gene, CDR1 is KGHSH and CDR2 is LQKENI. CDR3 bases: TGTGCCAGCTCAGGTCGGGTCTCCTACGAGCAGTACTTC. It specifies CASSGRVSYEQYF.

This clone was counted between two and nine times. V usage is TRBV10-3 and J usage is TRBJ1-2, with D maybe TRBD1 (5 bases). The CDR3 is made up of 14 amino acids. The V gene lost 8 bases and the J gene lost 4 bases, with 17 bases spanning the gap. Germline CDR1 is ENHRY and CDR2 is SYGVKD. In DNA, the CDR3 is TGTGCCATCGAAAGGGACGGGGGTGGCTATGGCTACACCTTC. This encodes CAIERDGGGYGYTF.

This chain uses TRBV5-6 with TRBJ2-1, with 8 bases that match TRBD2. Trimming removed 2 bases from V and 9 bases from J; junction bases left unmatched: 10. Germline CDR1 reads SGHDT; CDR2 reads YYEEEE. This CDR3 is 15 amino acids long. In DNA form, the CDR3 reads TGTGCCAGCAGCTTTCCGGGAGGGGATGGTGGTGAGCAGTTCTTC. Its protein product is CASSFPGGDGGEQFF.

J is TRBJ2-2 and V is TRBV5-1; TRBD1 aligns across 8 bases. The CDR3 extends over 15 amino acids. Germline V gene sequence: CDR1 SGHRS, CDR2 YFSETQ. With V trimmed by 2 bases and J by 7 bases, 7 bases remained unmatched. The CDR3 coding sequence is TGCGCCAGCAGCTTACTCACAGGGGGGAACGGGGAGCTGTTTTTT. It encodes CASSLLTGGNGELFF. The variable domain in full, with the rest retrieved from reference TRBV5-1 and TRBJ2-2, is KAGVTQTPRYLIKTRGQQVTLSCSPISGHRSVSWYQQTPGQGLQFLFEYFSETQRNKGNFPGRFSGRQFSNSRSEMNVSTLELGDSALYLCASSLLTGGNGELFFGEGSRLTVL.

The V gene is TRBV4-1, the J gene TRBJ2-3, with D uncertain. Germline V CDR1 and CDR2: MGHRA, YSYEKL. This CDR3 has 16 residues. The V end lost 2 bases, the J end lost 0 bases, and 12 bases lay between the germline ends. The CDR3 sequence: CASSQMSDTSTDTQYF. DNA of the CDR3: TGCGCCAGCAGCCAAATGAGCGATACTAGCACAGATACGCAGTATTTT.

The J gene is TRBJ1-5, the V gene TRBV6-2 or TRBV6-3; D is possibly TRBD1 (6 bases). Germline CDR1 is MNHEY and CDR2 is SVGEGT. The V end was cut by 4 bases, the J end by 7 bases, with 17 bases between. CDR3 length: 15 residues. The CDR3: CASSSPRGSRQPQHF. CDR3 in DNA: TGTGCCAGCAGTTCTCCCAGGGGTTCGAGACAGCCCCAGCATTTT.